These T cell receptor beta chains were read from a single sample in a study of neurological immune-mediated disorders. Using its own MiXCR run on the 5' RACE reads, TCRdb lists one record per CDR3 protein. The profile shows some 38,000 distinct CDR3 sequences, over 8.5% of them singletons. The sample taken for sequencing was PBMCs. The receptors were gathered from a man between 60 and 75 years old with HTLV-1-associated myelopathy (HAM/TSP). The CDR3 runs from the conserved cysteine through the conserved F or W. D genes are given only for firm matches. Size is omitted from some rows. Given values are once, few, many or a class for expanded clones.

D gene	clone size	V gene	J gene	CDR3 protein	CDR3 DNA
TRBD1	many	TRBV5-1	TRBJ1-5	CASSLVGGSQPQHF	TGCGCCAGCAGCTTGGTAGGGGGCAGTCAGCCCCAGCATTTT
TRBD2	-	TRBV19	TRBJ2-3	CASRDYSDTQYF	TGTGCCAGCCGGGACTACTCAGATACGCAGTATTTT
TRBD2	many	TRBV5-1	TRBJ2-1	CASSFLAGADNEQFF	TGCGCCAGCAGCTTTTTAGCGGGAGCCGACAATGAGCAGTTCTTC
-	-	TRBV6-5	TRBJ2-2	CASRPTTGTGELFF	TGTGCCAGCAGGCCAACAACAGGAACCGGGGAGCTGTTTTTT
-	many	TRBV28	TRBJ2-7	CASSSHQWDIYEQYF	TGTGCCAGCAGTTCCCACCAGTGGGATATCTACGAGCAGTACTTC
-	many	TRBV4-1	TRBJ1-2	CASSQVLGSYGYTF	TGCGCCAGCAGCCAAGTACTAGGGAGCTATGGCTACACCTTC
TRBD1	many	TRBV5-1	TRBJ2-7	CASSITGGEQYF	TGCGCCAGCAGCATTACAGGGGGCGAGCAGTACTTC
-	many	TRBV7-2	TRBJ2-6	CASSFDGAGANVLTF	TGTGCCAGCAGCTTCGATGGCGCTGGGGCCAACGTCCTGACTTTC
-	many	TRBV20-1	TRBJ2-3	CSAEPWTVRTGDTQYF	TGCAGTGCCGAACCCTGGACAGTCCGGACGGGTGATACGCAGTATTTT
-	many	TRBV4-1	TRBJ1-6	CASSQDREQAYNSPLHF	TGCGCCAGCAGCCAAGACAGGGAGCAGGCCTATAATTCACCCCTCCACTTT
-	many	TRBV18	TRBJ1-1	CASSPPNGRGTEAFF	TGTGCCAGCTCACCACCGAACGGGAGGGGAACTGAAGCTTTCTTT
TRBD1	many	TRBV5-1	TRBJ2-2	CASSSIQGQRNTGELFF	TGCGCCAGCAGCTCCATACAGGGGCAAAGGAACACCGGGGAGCTGTTTTTT
TRBD2	many	TRBV7-2	TRBJ2-5	CASSLTSGSQETQYF	TGTGCCAGCAGCTTGACTAGCGGGAGCCAAGAGACCCAGTACTTC
-	many	TRBV5-1	TRBJ1-2	CASSSEAGFGYTF	TGCGCCAGCAGCTCCGAAGCAGGGTTTGGCTACACCTTC
-	many	TRBV28	TRBJ1-5	CASRAGYSNQPQHF	TGTGCCAGCAGGGCAGGGTATAGCAATCAGCCCCAGCATTTT
TRBD1	many	TRBV3-1	TRBJ2-1	CASSQGLTGGSEQFF	TGTGCCAGCAGCCAAGGGTTAACAGGGGGCAGTGAGCAGTTCTTC
-	many	TRBV5-1	TRBJ2-3	CASAERLTLQGGTDTQYF	TGCGCCAGCGCCGAGAGGCTGACCCTCCAAGGGGGCACAGATACGCAGTATTTT
-	few	TRBV5-6	TRBJ1-2	CASSLVQWFSERYGYTF	TGTGCCAGCAGCTTGGTCCAGTGGTTTTCAGAGAGATATGGCTACACCTTC
-	-	TRBV6-1	TRBJ1-2	CAGNRVSSANYGYTF	TGTGCCGGAAACAGGGTTTCATCTGCTAACTATGGCTACACCTTC
-	many	TRBV3-1	TRBJ1-5	CASSQQGWQPQHF	TGTGCCAGCAGCCAACAGGGTTGGCAGCCCCAGCATTTT
-	many	TRBV29-1	TRBJ1-1	CSVEWGSTEAFF	TGCAGCGTTGAATGGGGCAGCACTGAAGCTTTCTTT
-	many	TRBV20-1	TRBJ1-2	CSAVDQALGGYTF	TGCAGTGCCGTGGACCAGGCCCTTGGGGGCTACACCTTC
-	-	TRBV7-7	TRBJ1-5	CASSRDVGQPQHF	TGTGCTAGCAGCCGGGATGTCGGTCAGCCCCAGCATTTT
-	many	TRBV28	TRBJ2-2	CASSFALANTGELFF	TGTGCCAGCAGTTTTGCCCTCGCGAACACCGGGGAGCTGTTTTTT
-	many	TRBV6-1	TRBJ1-3	CASSEAGSGNTIYF	TGTGCCAGCAGTGAGGCAGGGTCAGGAAACACCATATATTTT
TRBD2	many	TRBV7-9	TRBJ2-7	CASSLGLAGEQYF	TGTGCCAGCAGCCTGGGACTAGCGGGAGAGCAGTACTTC
TRBD1	many	TRBV20-1	TRBJ1-2	CSAIQGAGGYTF	TGCAGTGCCATACAGGGGGCGGGTGGCTACACCTTC
-	-	TRBV7-3	TRBJ2-5	CASSFDRQQTQYF	TGTGCCAGCAGCTTCGATCGGCAGCAGACCCAGTACTTC
TRBD1	-	TRBV7-9	TRBJ1-6	CASSRDRDNSPIHF	TGTGCCAGCAGCCGGGACAGGGATAATTCACCCATCCACTTT
-	many	TRBV29-1	TRBJ1-2	CSGLGGSGYGYTF	TGCAGCGGCCTCGGGGGGTCGGGCTATGGCTACACCTTC
TRBD1	many	TRBV5-1	TRBJ1-1	CASSDTGGITEAFF	TGCGCCAGCAGCGATACAGGGGGGATCACTGAAGCTTTCTTT
-	many	TRBV5-1	TRBJ1-1	CASGSGVDTEAFF	TGCGCCAGCGGGTCGGGGGTAGACACTGAAGCTTTCTTT
-	medium-sized	TRBV10-2	TRBJ2-7	CASGLQRTYEQYF	TGCGCCAGCGGATTACAGCGGACCTACGAGCAGTACTTC
TRBD2	many	TRBV9	TRBJ2-5	CASSAGRGYWETQYF	TGTGCCAGCAGCGCCGGGAGGGGGTATTGGGAGACCCAGTACTTC
-	many	TRBV10-3	TRBJ2-1	CAIRAEGSYNEQFF	TGTGCCATCAGGGCGGAGGGCTCCTACAATGAGCAGTTCTTC
-	-	TRBV7-8	TRBJ1-1	CASSLGARATEAYF	TGTGCCAGCAGCTTAGGTGCAAGGGCCACTGAAGCTTACTTT
-	-	TRBV27	TRBJ2-7	CASSFSGPHEQYF	TGTGCCAGCAGTTTCTCGGGGCCGCACGAGCAGTACTTC